The rows below give T cell receptor beta chains drawn from one sample of a study of cytomegalovirus exposure and HLA in healthy donors. Sequenced by immunoSEQ multiplex PCR; TCRdb stores in-frame clones only, minus some. The sample records around 160,000 clones, approximately 67% being singletons. Source material: PBMCs. These receptors were taken from a young woman in good health and CMV-seropositive. The CDR3 runs from the conserved cysteine through the conserved F or W. Fields, in order: V gene, D gene, clone size, J gene, CDR3 protein, CDR3 DNA. A D gene is named only where the DNA matches it firmly. Clone size is not always given. Where it is, it says once, few, many or a class for expanded clones.

V gene: TRBV28; D gene: TRBD1; clone size: .; J gene: TRBJ1-5; CDR3 protein: CASSIRTGKGNQPQHF; CDR3 DNA: TGTGCCAGCAGTATCAGGACAGGGAAGGGAAATCAGCCCCAGCATTTT
V gene: TRBV7-2; D gene: .; clone size: .; J gene: TRBJ1-2; CDR3 protein: CASSPSSNLNGGYTF; CDR3 DNA: TGTGCCAGCAGCCCCTCGAGTAACCTAAATGGTGGCTACACCTTC
V gene: TRBV28; D gene: .; clone size: .; J gene: TRBJ1-1; CDR3 protein: CASSRGGAYPTEAFF; CDR3 DNA: TGTGCCAGCAGTAGGGGCGGGGCGTACCCCACTGAAGCTTTCTTT
V gene: TRBV7-2; D gene: TRBD2; clone size: .; J gene: TRBJ2-3; CDR3 protein: CASSPTGTSGADTQYF; CDR3 DNA: TGTGCCAGCAGCCCTACCGGGACTAGCGGGGCAGATACGCAGTATTTT
V gene: TRBV2; D gene: .; clone size: .; J gene: TRBJ1-6; CDR3 protein: CASSELGRDNSPLHF; CDR3 DNA: TGTGCCAGCAGTGAACTCGGCAGGGATAATTCACCCCTCCATTTT
V gene: TRBV27; D gene: .; clone size: .; J gene: TRBJ2-1; CDR3 protein: CASSSSGASYNEQFF; CDR3 DNA: TGTGCCAGCAGTTCTTCTGGGGCATCCTACAATGAGCAGTTCTTC
V gene: TRBV27; D gene: .; clone size: .; J gene: TRBJ1-2; CDR3 protein: CASSLGGIGGYTF; CDR3 DNA: TGTGCCAGCAGTTTGGGAGGTATCGGGGGCTACACCTTC
V gene: TRBV6-4; D gene: .; clone size: .; J gene: TRBJ1-6; CDR3 protein: CASRFSPESLWSPLHF; CDR3 DNA: TGTGCCAGCAGGTTTTCGCCGGAGAGTCTCTGGTCACCCCTCCACTTT
V gene: TRBV2; D gene: .; clone size: once; J gene: TRBJ1-5; CDR3 protein: CASSDGYSNQPQHF; CDR3 DNA: TGTGCCAGCAGTGACGGTTATAGCAATCAGCCCCAGCATTTT
V gene: TRBV7-9; D gene: TRBD2; clone size: .; J gene: TRBJ2-5; CDR3 protein: CASSLLAGGDETQYF; CDR3 DNA: TGTGCCAGCAGCCTACTAGCGGGAGGGGATGAGACCCAGTACTTC
V gene: TRBV6-5; D gene: .; clone size: .; J gene: TRBJ2-3; CDR3 protein: CASSNVMGAVDTQYF; CDR3 DNA: TGTGCCAGCAGTAACGTTATGGGAGCAGTGGATACGCAGTATTTT
V gene: TRBV7-2; D gene: TRBD1; clone size: .; J gene: TRBJ1-6; CDR3 protein: CASSFFSGTGESPLHF; CDR3 DNA: TGTGCCAGCAGCTTTTTCTCCGGGACAGGGGAATCACCCCTCCACTTT
V gene: TRBV18; D gene: .; clone size: .; J gene: TRBJ1-1; CDR3 protein: CASSPATRNTEAFF; CDR3 DNA: TGTGCCAGCTCACCGGCCACAAGAAACACTGAAGCTTTCTTT
V gene: TRBV7-3; D gene: .; clone size: .; J gene: TRBJ2-5; CDR3 protein: CASSLTGAGRETQYF; CDR3 DNA: TGTGCCAGCAGCTTAACGGGGGCAGGGCGAGAGACCCAGTACTTC
V gene: TRBV11-2; D gene: TRBD1; clone size: .; J gene: TRBJ2-5; CDR3 protein: CASSRQGQTQYF; CDR3 DNA: TGTGCCAGCAGCAGACAGGGACAGACCCAGTACTTC
V gene: TRBV6-6; D gene: TRBD2; clone size: .; J gene: TRBJ2-1; CDR3 protein: CASIAGDYNEQFF; CDR3 DNA: TGTGCCAGCATAGCGGGGGATTACAATGAGCAGTTCTTC
V gene: TRBV27; D gene: TRBD1; clone size: .; J gene: TRBJ1-3; CDR3 protein: CASRDRSNTIYF; CDR3 DNA: TGTGCCAGCAGGGACAGGTCGAACACCATATATTTT
V gene: TRBV28; D gene: .; clone size: .; J gene: TRBJ2-7; CDR3 protein: CASSRLGPYEQYF; CDR3 DNA: TGTGCCAGCAGTAGACTAGGGCCCTACGAGCAGTACTTC
V gene: TRBV6-1; D gene: TRBD1; clone size: .; J gene: TRBJ1-1; CDR3 protein: CASSGQGGNTEAFF; CDR3 DNA: TGTGCCAGCAGTGGACAGGGCGGAAACACTGAAGCTTTCTTT
V gene: TRBV5-1; D gene: .; clone size: .; J gene: TRBJ2-3; CDR3 protein: CASSLQRVRPTDTQYF; CDR3 DNA: TGCGCCAGCAGCCTGCAGAGGGTGCGGCCCACAGATACGCAGTATTTT
V gene: TRBV5-1; D gene: .; clone size: .; J gene: TRBJ2-5; CDR3 protein: CASSLVQGQETQYF; CDR3 DNA: TGCGCCAGCAGCTTGGTTCAGGGCCAAGAGACCCAGTACTTC
V gene: TRBV30; D gene: .; clone size: few; J gene: TRBJ2-7; CDR3 protein: CAWSLLLFSYEQYF; CDR3 DNA: TGTGCCTGGAGCCTCCTCTTGTTCTCCTACGAGCAGTACTTC
V gene: TRBV5-1; D gene: TRBD1; clone size: once; J gene: TRBJ2-3; CDR3 protein: CASGTGNRQGDF; CDR3 DNA: TGCGCCAGCGGGACAGGGAACCGCCAGGGCGATTTT
V gene: TRBV19; D gene: TRBD1; clone size: .; J gene: TRBJ2-3; CDR3 protein: CASSYRQGATFTDTQYF; CDR3 DNA: TGTGCCAGTAGTTATCGACAGGGGGCTACTTTCACAGATACGCAGTATTTT
V gene: TRBV9; D gene: .; clone size: .; J gene: TRBJ2-7; CDR3 protein: CASSVAGASPYEQYF; CDR3 DNA: TGTGCCAGCAGCGTAGCGGGAGCTTCCCCCTACGAGCAGTACTTC
V gene: TRBV6-5; D gene: TRBD2; clone size: .; J gene: TRBJ2-1; CDR3 protein: CASSYGGGRSYNEQFF; CDR3 DNA: TGTGCCAGCAGTTACGGGGGGGGTAGGTCCTACAATGAGCAGTTCTTC
V gene: TRBV28; D gene: .; clone size: few; J gene: TRBJ1-2; CDR3 protein: CASRASGARGYTF; CDR3 DNA: TGTGCCAGCAGAGCAAGTGGGGCGCGTGGCTACACCTTC
V gene: TRBV27; D gene: .; clone size: .; J gene: TRBJ2-6; CDR3 protein: CASSPHPGFAGANVLTF; CDR3 DNA: TGTGCCAGCAGTCCTCACCCAGGGTTTGCTGGGGCCAACGTCCTGACTTTC
V gene: TRBV7-8; D gene: .; clone size: few; J gene: TRBJ2-7; CDR3 protein: CASSPPVALLIYEQYF; CDR3 DNA: TGTGCCAGCAGCCCTCCGGTTGCCCTGCTAATTTACGAGCAGTACTTC
V gene: TRBV5-1; D gene: .; clone size: .; J gene: TRBJ1-1; CDR3 protein: CASSLARGSAEAFF; CDR3 DNA: TGCGCCAGCAGCTTGGCCCGGGGTTCTGCTGAAGCTTTCTTT
V gene: TRBV13; D gene: TRBD1; clone size: .; J gene: TRBJ2-7; CDR3 protein: CASSAMGQTYEQYF; CDR3 DNA: TGTGCCAGCAGCGCCATGGGACAGACCTACGAGCAGTACTTC
V gene: TRBV2; D gene: TRBD2; clone size: .; J gene: TRBJ2-1; CDR3 protein: CASSSTSGSGYEQFF; CDR3 DNA: TGTGCCAGCAGTTCCACTAGCGGGAGTGGTTATGAGCAGTTCTTC
V gene: TRBV30; D gene: .; clone size: .; J gene: TRBJ2-2; CDR3 protein: CASSRRGLSTGELFF; CDR3 DNA: TGTGCCTCCTCCCGGCGGGGATTGTCAACCGGGGAGCTGTTTTTT
V gene: TRBV11-1; D gene: TRBD2; clone size: few; J gene: TRBJ2-5; CDR3 protein: CASSLGLRASGQETQYF; CDR3 DNA: TGTGCCAGCAGCTTAGGGCTTAGGGCTAGCGGCCAAGAGACCCAGTACTTC
V gene: TRBV7-5; D gene: .; clone size: .; J gene: TRBJ2-7; CDR3 protein: CARSLVRTGGPYEQYF; CDR3 DNA: TGTGCCAGAAGCTTAGTCCGGACAGGGGGCCCCTACGAGCAGTACTTC
V gene: TRBV5-4; D gene: .; clone size: .; J gene: TRBJ1-1; CDR3 protein: CASSPLGGSTEAFF; CDR3 DNA: TGTGCCAGCAGCCCTCTCGGGGGGAGCACTGAAGCTTTCTTT
V gene: TRBV19; D gene: .; clone size: .; J gene: TRBJ1-1; CDR3 protein: CASTQGQVNTEAFF; CDR3 DNA: TGTGCCAGTACTCAGGGTCAGGTTAACACTGAAGCTTTCTTT
V gene: TRBV19; D gene: TRBD1; clone size: .; J gene: TRBJ1-2; CDR3 protein: CASSTGTGTRYTF; CDR3 DNA: TGTGCCAGTAGTACCGGGACAGGGACCCGCTACACCTTC
V gene: TRBV7-9; D gene: .; clone size: .; J gene: TRBJ1-3; CDR3 protein: CASSRTAGNTIYF; CDR3 DNA: TGTGCCAGCAGTCGGACAGCAGGAAACACCATATATTTT
V gene: TRBV6-1; D gene: .; clone size: .; J gene: TRBJ1-5; CDR3 protein: CASSEIPNSGVSNQPQHF; CDR3 DNA: TGTGCCAGCAGTGAAATTCCCAACTCGGGGGTTAGCAATCAGCCCCAGCATTTT
V gene: TRBV5-1; D gene: TRBD2; clone size: .; J gene: TRBJ2-1; CDR3 protein: CASSLIGTTFF; CDR3 DNA: TGCGCCAGCAGCTTGATCGGGACTACCTTCTTC
V gene: TRBV28; D gene: TRBD2; clone size: .; J gene: TRBJ2-1; CDR3 protein: CASSLSSGYYNEQFF; CDR3 DNA: TGTGCCAGCAGTTTGTCTAGCGGTTACTACAATGAGCAGTTCTTC
V gene: TRBV7-9; D gene: .; clone size: .; J gene: TRBJ2-7; CDR3 protein: CASSPGGPTYEQYF; CDR3 DNA: TGTGCCAGCAGCCCAGGAGGGCCCACCTACGAGCAGTACTTC
V gene: TRBV5-5; D gene: TRBD2; clone size: .; J gene: TRBJ2-1; CDR3 protein: CASSLVAGGGLEQFF; CDR3 DNA: TGTGCCAGCAGCTTGGTAGCGGGGGGGGGACTTGAGCAGTTCTTC
V gene: TRBV7-2; D gene: TRBD2; clone size: .; J gene: TRBJ2-7; CDR3 protein: CASSRHSGAGGFYEQYF; CDR3 DNA: TGTGCCAGCAGCCGACACAGCGGGGCGGGGGGTTTCTACGAGCAGTACTTC
V gene: TRBV2; D gene: .; clone size: .; J gene: TRBJ1-5; CDR3 protein: CASSDRQGYVQPQHF; CDR3 DNA: TGTGCCAGCAGTGACCGGCAGGGGTACGTTCAGCCCCAGCATTTT
V gene: TRBV28; D gene: TRBD2; clone size: .; J gene: TRBJ2-7; CDR3 protein: CASSKTSGRAWEQYF; CDR3 DNA: TGTGCCAGCAGTAAAACTAGCGGGCGTGCTTGGGAGCAGTACTTC
V gene: TRBV18; D gene: TRBD1; clone size: many; J gene: TRBJ1-4; CDR3 protein: CASSSETGRGEKLFF; CDR3 DNA: TGTGCCAGCTCATCGGAGACAGGGAGAGGTGAAAAACTGTTTTTT
V gene: TRBV5-1; D gene: .; clone size: .; J gene: TRBJ1-2; CDR3 protein: CASNTGTERGGYTF; CDR3 DNA: TGCGCCAGCAATACAGGGACCGAACGTGGTGGCTACACCTTC
V gene: TRBV6-5; D gene: TRBD1; clone size: .; J gene: TRBJ2-7; CDR3 protein: CASSKTGTGLGEQYF; CDR3 DNA: TGTGCCAGCAGTAAGACCGGGACAGGGTTGGGCGAGCAGTACTTC
V gene: TRBV7-2; D gene: .; clone size: few; J gene: TRBJ1-1; CDR3 protein: CASSLGSFGEAFF; CDR3 DNA: TGTGCCAGCAGCTTAGGTTCTTTTGGCGAAGCTTTCTTT
V gene: TRBV5-1; D gene: .; clone size: .; J gene: TRBJ2-7; CDR3 protein: CASSASPDSSYEQYF; CDR3 DNA: TGCGCCAGCAGCGCATCCCCTGACAGCTCGTACGAGCAGTACTTC
V gene: TRBV10-3; D gene: TRBD1; clone size: once; J gene: TRBJ2-2; CDR3 protein: CAIRDTQGANTGELFF; CDR3 DNA: TGTGCCATCCGGGATACACAGGGGGCAAACACCGGGGAGCTGTTTTTT
V gene: TRBV21-1; D gene: .; clone size: .; J gene: TRBJ2-2; CDR3 protein: CASSPRGGETGELFF; CDR3 DNA: TGTGCCAGCAGCCCCCGGGGGGGGGAAACCGGGGAGCTGTTTTTT
V gene: TRBV7-3; D gene: TRBD2; clone size: .; J gene: TRBJ2-2; CDR3 protein: CASSPQLAGETGELFF; CDR3 DNA: TGTGCCAGCAGCCCTCAACTAGCGGGGGAGACCGGGGAGCTGTTTTTT
V gene: TRBV30; D gene: TRBD2; clone size: .; J gene: TRBJ2-7; CDR3 protein: CAWSVGLAVTYEQYF; CDR3 DNA: TGTGCCTGGAGTGTGGGACTAGCGGTTACCTACGAGCAGTACTTC
V gene: TRBV11-2; D gene: TRBD2; clone size: once; J gene: TRBJ2-3; CDR3 protein: CASSGSERERRATDTQYF; CDR3 DNA: TGTGCCAGCAGCGGATCGGAGCGGGAGAGGAGGGCCACAGATACGCAGTATTTT
V gene: TRBV15; D gene: TRBD1; clone size: .; J gene: TRBJ1-2; CDR3 protein: CATSSDRAGYTF; CDR3 DNA: TGTGCCACCAGCAGCGACAGGGCTGGCTACACCTTC
V gene: TRBV5-1; D gene: .; clone size: .; J gene: TRBJ2-5; CDR3 protein: CASSTRGLTQETQYF; CDR3 DNA: TGCGCCAGCAGCACCAGGGGATTGACCCAAGAGACCCAGTACTTC